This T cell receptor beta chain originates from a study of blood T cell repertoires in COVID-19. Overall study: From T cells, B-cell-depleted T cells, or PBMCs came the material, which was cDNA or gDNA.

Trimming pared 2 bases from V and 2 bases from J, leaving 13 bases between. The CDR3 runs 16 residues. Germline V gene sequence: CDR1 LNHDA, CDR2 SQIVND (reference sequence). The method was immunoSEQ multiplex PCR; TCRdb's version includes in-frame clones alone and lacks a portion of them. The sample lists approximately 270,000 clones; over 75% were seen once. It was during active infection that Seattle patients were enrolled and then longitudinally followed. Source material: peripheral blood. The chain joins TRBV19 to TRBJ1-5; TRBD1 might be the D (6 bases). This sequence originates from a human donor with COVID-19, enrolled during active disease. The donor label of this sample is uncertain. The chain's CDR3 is CASSIRSTGRNQPQHF. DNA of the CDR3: TGTGCCAGTAGTATAAGATCAACAGGGCGCAATCAGCCCCAGCATTTT.